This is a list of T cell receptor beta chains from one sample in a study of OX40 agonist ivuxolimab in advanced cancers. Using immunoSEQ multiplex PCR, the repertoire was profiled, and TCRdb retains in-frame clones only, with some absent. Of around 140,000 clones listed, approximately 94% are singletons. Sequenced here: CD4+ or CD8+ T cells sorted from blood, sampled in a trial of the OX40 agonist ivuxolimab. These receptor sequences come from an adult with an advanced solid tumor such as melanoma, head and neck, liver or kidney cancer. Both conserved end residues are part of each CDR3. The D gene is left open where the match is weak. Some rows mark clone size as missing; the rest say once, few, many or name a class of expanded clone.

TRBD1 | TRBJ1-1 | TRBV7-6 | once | CASSLAQLGTGGEAFF | TGTGCCAGCAGCTTAGCCCAGCTAGGGACAGGGGGTGAAGCTTTCTTT
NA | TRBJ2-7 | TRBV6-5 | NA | CASSYSIMERNEQYF | TGTGCCAGCAGTTACTCGATCATGGAGCGGAACGAGCAGTACTTC
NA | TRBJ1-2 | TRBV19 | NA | CASSVGSDVDGYTF | TGTGCCAGTAGTGTGGGGTCGGACGTCGATGGCTACACCTTC
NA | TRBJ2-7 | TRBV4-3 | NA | CASRVGGPYEQYF | TGCGCCAGCAGGGTGGGGGGACCCTACGAGCAGTACTTC
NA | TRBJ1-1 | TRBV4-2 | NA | CASSLVVDTEAFF | TGTGCCAGCAGCTTGGTTGTCGACACTGAAGCTTTCTTT
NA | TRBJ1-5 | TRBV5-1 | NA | CASSLDGPEIQPQHF | TGCGCCAGCAGCTTGGACGGGCCAGAGATCCAACCCCAGCATTTT
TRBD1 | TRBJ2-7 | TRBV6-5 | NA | CASSYSTGQSYEQYF | TGTGCCAGCAGTTACTCGACGGGACAGAGCTACGAGCAGTACTTC
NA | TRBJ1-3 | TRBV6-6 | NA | CASTRRNSGNTIYF | TGTGCCAGTACGCGGCGGAACTCTGGAAACACCATATATTTT
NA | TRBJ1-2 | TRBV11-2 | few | CASSLDQSYGYTF | TGTGCCAGCAGCTTAGACCAGAGCTATGGCTACACCTTC
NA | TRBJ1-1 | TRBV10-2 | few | CASSAGTRLNTEAFF | TGCGCCAGCAGTGCGGGGACCCGCCTGAACACTGAAGCTTTCTTT
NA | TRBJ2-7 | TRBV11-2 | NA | CASSLGSAGRQDEQYF | TGTGCCAGCAGCTTAGGGTCGGCAGGAAGACAGGACGAGCAGTACTTC
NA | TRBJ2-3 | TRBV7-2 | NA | CASSLAYADTQYF | TGTGCCAGCAGCTTAGCGTACGCAGATACGCAGTATTTT
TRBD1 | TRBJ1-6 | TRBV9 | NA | CASSSRQGDSPLHF | TGTGCCAGCAGCTCCCGACAGGGTGATTCACCCCTCCACTTT
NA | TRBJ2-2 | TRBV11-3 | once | CASSRPLGNTGELFF | TGTGCCAGCAGCCGCCCGTTGGGAAACACCGGGGAGCTGTTTTTT
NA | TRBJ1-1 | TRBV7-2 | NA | CASSLGWSAFF | TGTGCCAGCAGCTTAGGGTGGTCGGCTTTCTTT
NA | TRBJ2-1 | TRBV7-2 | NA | CASSLTEAFNEQFF | TGTGCCAGCAGCTTAACCGAGGCGTTCAATGAGCAGTTCTTC
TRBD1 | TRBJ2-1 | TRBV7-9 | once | CASREGTVYNEQFF | TGTGCCAGCAGAGAAGGGACAGTCTACAATGAGCAGTTCTTC
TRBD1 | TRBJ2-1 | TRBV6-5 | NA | CAHRDSGLWEQFF | TGTGCCCACCGGGACAGCGGTTTGTGGGAGCAGTTCTTC
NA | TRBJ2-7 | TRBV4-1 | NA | CASSQVAGAGEQYF | TGCGCCAGCAGCCAAGTGGCAGGGGCGGGCGAGCAGTACTTC
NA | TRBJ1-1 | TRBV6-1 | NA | CASSVTGMTEAFF | TGTGCCAGCAGTGTTACGGGTATGACTGAAGCTTTCTTT
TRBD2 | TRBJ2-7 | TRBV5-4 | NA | CASSLAVSSGNHEQYF | TGTGCCAGCAGCTTGGCTGTGTCTAGCGGGAACCACGAGCAGTACTTC
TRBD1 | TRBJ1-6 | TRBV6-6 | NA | CASSFPGTDINSPLHF | TGTGCCAGCAGTTTCCCAGGGACAGATATTAATTCACCCCTCCACTTT
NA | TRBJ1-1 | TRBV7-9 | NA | CASSRQRANTEAFF | TGTGCCAGCAGTAGGCAAAGGGCGAACACTGAAGCTTTCTTT
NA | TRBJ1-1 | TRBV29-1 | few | CSAGGAMNTEAFF | TGCAGCGCTGGGGGCGCCATGAACACTGAAGCTTTCTTT
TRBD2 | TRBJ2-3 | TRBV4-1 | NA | CASSQGWDYGYTQYF | TGCGCCAGCAGCCAAGGATGGGACTATGGATACACGCAGTATTTT
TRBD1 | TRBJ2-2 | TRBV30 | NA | CAWSVAGQGIIGELFF | TGTGCCTGGAGTGTAGCGGGACAGGGTATAATCGGGGAGCTGTTTTTT
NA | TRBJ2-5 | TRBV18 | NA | CASSPVETQYF | TGTGCCAGCTCACCCGTGGAGACCCAGTACTTC
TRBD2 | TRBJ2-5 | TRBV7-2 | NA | CASSSGTSGRGRKTQYF | TGTGCCAGCAGCTCGGGGACTAGCGGGAGAGGGAGGAAGACCCAGTACTTC
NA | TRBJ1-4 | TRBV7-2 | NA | CASSPDRFWEKLFF | TGTGCCAGCAGCCCCGATAGATTCTGGGAAAAACTGTTTTTT
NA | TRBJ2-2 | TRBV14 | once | CASSQTIGGELFF | TGTGCCAGCAGCCAAACTATCGGCGGGGAGCTGTTTTTT
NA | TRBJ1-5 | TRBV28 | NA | CASILGGSNQPQHF | TGTGCCAGCATCTTGGGGGGAAGCAATCAGCCCCAGCATTTT
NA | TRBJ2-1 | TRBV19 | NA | CASSFPVSEQFF | TGTGCCAGTAGTTTTCCGGTATCTGAGCAGTTCTTC
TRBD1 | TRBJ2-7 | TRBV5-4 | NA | CASSQVKFSGQGEGEQYF | TGCGCCAGCAGCCAAGTTAAGTTCTCGGGACAGGGTGAGGGAGAGCAGTACTTC
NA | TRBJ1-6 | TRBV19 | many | CASTVLPYSPLHF | TGTGCCAGTACGGTGCTTCCTTATTCACCCCTCCACTTT
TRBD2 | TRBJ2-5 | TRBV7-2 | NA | CACSATSGSGAETQYF | TGTGCCTGCAGCGCGACTAGCGGGAGCGGCGCGGAGACCCAGTACTTC
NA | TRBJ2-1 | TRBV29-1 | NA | CSAPGTLSYNEQFF | TGCAGCGCCCCGGGGACATTATCCTACAATGAGCAGTTCTTC
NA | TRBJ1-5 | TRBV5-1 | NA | CASSPLFDQPQHF | TGCGCCAGCAGCCCGTTATTTGATCAGCCCCAGCATTTT
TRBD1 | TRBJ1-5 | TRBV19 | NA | CASKGTGYQPQHF | TGTGCCAGTAAAGGGACAGGTTATCAGCCCCAGCATTTT
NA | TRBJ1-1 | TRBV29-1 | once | CSVMSGWVEAFF | TGCAGCGTAATGTCCGGCTGGGTTGAAGCTTTCTTT
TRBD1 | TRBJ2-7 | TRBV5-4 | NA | CASSQPLDRGRYEQYF | TGTGCCAGCAGCCAACCTCTGGACAGGGGGCGTTACGAGCAGTACTTC
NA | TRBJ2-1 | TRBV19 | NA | CASRSGGINEQFF | TGTGCCAGTAGATCGGGCGGGATCAATGAGCAGTTCTTC
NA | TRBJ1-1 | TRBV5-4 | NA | CASSQDISRSNTEAFF | TGCGCCAGCAGCCAAGATATAAGCAGATCGAACACTGAAGCTTTCTTT
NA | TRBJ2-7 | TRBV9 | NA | CASSPAPAGASYEQYF | TGTGCCAGCAGCCCCGCCCCAGCCGGGGCCTCCTACGAGCAGTACTTC
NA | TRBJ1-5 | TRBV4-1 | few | CASSQDHPQPQHF | TGCGCCAGCAGCCAAGATCACCCTCAGCCCCAGCATTTT
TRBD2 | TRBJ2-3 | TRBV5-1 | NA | CASSPRLAGGTSTDTQYF | TGCGCCAGCAGCCCCCGACTAGCGGGGGGGACTAGCACAGATACGCAGTATTTT
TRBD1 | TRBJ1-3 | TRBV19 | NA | CASSIGTGYSRGNTIYF | TGTGCCAGTAGTATTGGGACAGGGTATTCGAGGGGAAACACCATATATTTT
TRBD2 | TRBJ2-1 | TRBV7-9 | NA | CASSLGASGNFEQFF | TGTGCCAGCAGCTTAGGGGCTAGCGGGAATTTTGAGCAGTTCTTC
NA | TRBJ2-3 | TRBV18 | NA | CASSPVSPTDTQYF | TGTGCCAGCTCACCAGTGTCCCCCACAGATACGCAGTATTTT
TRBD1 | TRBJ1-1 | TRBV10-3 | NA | CAISTTGGNTEAFF | TGTGCCATCAGCACCACAGGGGGGAACACTGAAGCTTTCTTT
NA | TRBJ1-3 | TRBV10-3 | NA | CAITGQLISGNTIYF | TGTGCCATCACTGGACAGCTCATCTCTGGAAACACCATATATTTT
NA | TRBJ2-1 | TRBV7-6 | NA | CASSQGPAGEQFF | TGTGCCAGCAGCCAGGGCCCTGCCGGTGAGCAGTTCTTC
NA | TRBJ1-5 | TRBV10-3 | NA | CAISVDPNQPQHF | TGTGCCATCAGTGTGGACCCCAATCAGCCCCAGCATTTT
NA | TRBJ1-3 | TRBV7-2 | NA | CASSLVGAPGNTIYF | TGTGCCAGCAGCTTAGTGGGGGCCCCTGGAAACACCATATATTTT
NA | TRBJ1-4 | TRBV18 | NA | CASSPGFAGEKLFF | TGTGCCAGCTCACCGGGATTCGCGGGGGAAAAACTGTTTTTT
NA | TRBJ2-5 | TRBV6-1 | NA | CASSEPTLFFQETQYF | TGTGCCAGCAGTGAACCAACCCTTTTTTTCCAAGAGACCCAGTACTTC
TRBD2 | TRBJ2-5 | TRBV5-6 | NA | CASSARTSGRVPSRETQYF | TGTGCCAGCAGCGCCCGGACTAGCGGGAGAGTCCCATCGAGAGAGACCCAGTACTTC
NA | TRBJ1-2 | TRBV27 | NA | CASSRLGEAGYGYTF | TGTGCCAGCAGTCGCCTAGGGGAGGCCGGCTATGGCTACACCTTC